This is a list of T cell receptor beta chains from one sample in a study of T cell responses to AZD1222 COVID-19 vaccine. TCRdb's table, derived via immunoSEQ multiplex PCR, lists solely in-frame clones and lacks some. The sample shows more than 150,000 clones, about 94% of them seen only once. The sample consisted of peripheral blood, taken on day 0 of AZD1222 vaccination. The source is an adult in good health. Each CDR3 is given with its conserved first and last residue.

CDR3aa	v_gene	j_gene
CASSQEGYSGNTIYF	TRBV14	TRBJ1-3
CSASSGAVRDNEQFF	TRBV20-1	TRBJ2-1
CASSGLADSLNEQFF	TRBV6-6	TRBJ2-1
CASSQGIAAGELFF	TRBV4-1	TRBJ2-2
CASSPTPPTGVNEQFF	TRBV18	TRBJ2-1
CASSLAGSEAFF	TRBV7-9	TRBJ1-1
CASSLVSSGELFF	TRBV7-7	TRBJ2-2
CASSMGAPPFNEQFF	TRBV19	TRBJ2-1
CASSQEGPRVYGYTF	TRBV4-1	TRBJ1-2
CATGDRGDGEQYF	TRBV10-3	TRBJ2-7
CSVEVGDSYGYTF	TRBV29-1	TRBJ1-2
CASRPRQGENYGYTF	TRBV5-6	TRBJ1-2
CAISDATRQETQYF	TRBV10-3	TRBJ2-5
CAISPEGPTDTQYF	TRBV10-3	TRBJ2-3
CASSVAEPGNGEQFF	TRBV9	TRBJ2-1
CASRFSVGNTIYF	TRBV12-3/TRBV12-4	TRBJ1-3
CAWRSEGAKETQYF	TRBV30	TRBJ2-5
CASSPTGIREKLFF	TRBV27	TRBJ1-4
CASSPEGRSAQYF	TRBV7-3	TRBJ2-5
CASSQDLGSPGSPLHF	TRBV3-1/TRBV3-2	TRBJ1-6
CASSLGGANTGELFF	TRBV7-2	TRBJ2-2
CASSWTGPETQYF	TRBV7-9	TRBJ2-5
CASSPGTGSSLPAFF	TRBV5-1	TRBJ1-1
CASGLQGARGEAFF	TRBV12-5	TRBJ1-1
CASLTGGGGPGELFF	TRBV25-1	TRBJ2-2
CASSGRAGEQFF	TRBV10-1	TRBJ2-1
CASGNRGSNTGELFF	TRBV27	TRBJ2-2
CASSQGPGNTEAFF	TRBV4-2	TRBJ1-1
CASSPGRGTEAFF	TRBV12-3/TRBV12-4	TRBJ1-1
CASSGQGTGELFF	TRBV27	TRBJ2-2
CASSRRTVSYNEQFF	TRBV7-3	TRBJ2-1
CSASKQFEYGYTF	TRBV20-1	TRBJ1-2
CASSLGEDTQYF	TRBV28	TRBJ2-3
CASSQEGSGEETQYF	TRBV4-2	TRBJ2-5
CAWSVLNEQYF	TRBV30	TRBJ2-7
CASSYSTGSTEAFF	TRBV6-5	TRBJ1-1
CASSIDLWQGASRNQQHF	TRBV19	TRBJ1-5
CASSEGLQGLLYEQYF	TRBV6-1	TRBJ2-7
CASGTGTEGRYEQYF	TRBV28	TRBJ2-7
CASSDWNEQYF	TRBV19	TRBJ2-7
CASSLALGQGYGYTF	TRBV7-2	TRBJ1-2
CASSEGQGTEQYF	TRBV9	TRBJ2-7
CACQGAVDYGYTF	TRBV30	TRBJ1-2
CASSPTRGNTEAFF	TRBV27	TRBJ1-1
CASSYLGRDRANTGELFF	TRBV6-2/TRBV6-3	TRBJ2-2